The clone carrying this TCR beta chain was observed at least ten times. TCR beta CDR3 regions were amplified from RNA. TCR CDR3 underwent first-round RT-PCR with the HTBI primer set. TCRdb reprocessed the multiplex PCR reads via MiXCR and lists one record per CDR3 protein. The sample shows about 290,000 distinct CDR3 sequences, 15% of them seen only once. The data stem from a study of T cells in Graves' hyperthyroidism and ophthalmopathy. Background on the study: Any treatment followed the collection of peripheral blood at initial diagnosis.

For the diagnoses, clinical symptoms, serum thyroxine and TRAb, thyroid ultrasound and orbital computed tomography were used. The study collected blood at first hyperthyroidism diagnosis, before any ophthalmopathy symptoms arose. Fresh peripheral blood, roughly 9.8 ml of it, supplied the PBMCs. Germline CDR1 and CDR2: SGHRS and YFSETQ. CDR3 size: 14 residues. Trimming took 4 bases from V and 2 from J, leaving 9 bases between them. The chain employs TRBV5-1 and TRBJ2-2, with D tentatively TRBD2 (5 bases). The specimen was blood. The receptor was derived from a woman aged 50 to 65 with Graves' hyperthyroidism that later progressed to Graves' ophthalmopathy. The CDR3 DNA reads as TGCGCCAGCAGCACGCGGGCCAACACCGGGGAGCTGTTTTTT. Amino acids: CASSTRANTGELFF. The full variable domain, its missing parts supplied by reference TRBV5-1 and TRBJ2-2, is KAGVTQTPRYLIKTRGQQVTLSCSPISGHRSVSWYQQTPGQGLQFLFEYFSETQRNKGNFPGRFSGRQFSNSRSEMNVSTLELGDSALYLCASSTRANTGELFFGEGSRLTVL.